Listed below are T cell receptor beta chains from one sample, sequenced in a study of T cells in narcolepsy. Sequencing used immunoSEQ multiplex PCR; TCRdb keeps in-frame clones, though not all of them. The sample shows 30,000 or so clones, about four fifths of them seen only once. Sequenced sample: CD45RA- memory CD4+ T cells from PBMCs. These receptor sequences come from a human donor with narcolepsy. The CDR3 runs from the conserved cysteine through the conserved F or W. The D gene is left open where the match is weak. For some rows the clone size is stated as once, few or many, or as a class when expanded; others skip it.

CDR3 protein: CASRTQQNTEAFF
CDR3 DNA: TGTGCCAGCAGGACCCAGCAGAACACTGAAGCTTTCTTT
V gene: TRBV6-1
J gene: TRBJ1-1
D gene: NA
clone size: NA

CDR3 protein: CASSPAGGAMSGYTF
CDR3 DNA: TGCGCCAGCAGCCCGGCGGGGGGCGCGATGAGTGGCTACACCTTC
V gene: TRBV4-3
J gene: TRBJ1-2
D gene: NA
clone size: NA

CDR3 protein: CASSLTPGTSFSEQFF
CDR3 DNA: TGTGCCAGTAGTTTGACCCCCGGGACTAGCTTCAGTGAGCAGTTCTTC
V gene: TRBV19
J gene: TRBJ2-1
D gene: TRBD2
clone size: NA

CDR3 protein: CASSSPGTGVTEAFF
CDR3 DNA: TGTGCCAGCAGTTCTCCCGGGACAGGGGTGACTGAAGCTTTCTTT
V gene: TRBV27
J gene: TRBJ1-1
D gene: TRBD1
clone size: NA

CDR3 protein: CASSGTLREQYF
CDR3 DNA: TGTGCCAGCAGTGGAACACTGAGGGAGCAGTACTTC
V gene: TRBV25-1
J gene: TRBJ2-7
D gene: NA
clone size: once

CDR3 protein: CASSLWGLAGGTDTQYF
CDR3 DNA: TGTGCCAGCAGTTTATGGGGACTAGCGGGCGGCACAGATACGCAGTATTTT
V gene: TRBV27
J gene: TRBJ2-3
D gene: TRBD2
clone size: NA

CDR3 protein: CASSRDRAIYNEQFF
CDR3 DNA: TGTGCCAGTAGTCGGGACAGGGCGATCTACAATGAGCAGTTCTTC
V gene: TRBV19
J gene: TRBJ2-1
D gene: TRBD1
clone size: NA

CDR3 protein: CASSAGLAGNNEQFF
CDR3 DNA: TGTGCCAGCAGTGCAGGACTAGCGGGGAACAATGAGCAGTTCTTC
V gene: TRBV2
J gene: TRBJ2-1
D gene: TRBD2
clone size: once

CDR3 protein: CAGSARAGANEKLFF
CDR3 DNA: TGTGCCGGCAGCGCGAGGGCCGGGGCTAATGAAAAACTGTTTTTT
V gene: TRBV5-4
J gene: TRBJ1-4
D gene: NA
clone size: NA

CDR3 protein: CASSPPGQGVYEQYF
CDR3 DNA: TGTGCCAGCTCACCCCCGGGACAGGGGGTTTACGAGCAGTACTTC
V gene: TRBV18
J gene: TRBJ2-7
D gene: TRBD1
clone size: NA

CDR3 protein: CASSGDRGGYTF
CDR3 DNA: TGTGCCAGTAGTGGGGACAGAGGTGGCTACACCTTC
V gene: TRBV19
J gene: TRBJ1-2
D gene: TRBD1
clone size: NA

CDR3 protein: CASSPLDFTDTQYF
CDR3 DNA: TGTGCCAGCAGCCCCCTCGACTTCACAGATACGCAGTATTTT
V gene: TRBV9
J gene: TRBJ2-3
D gene: NA
clone size: NA

CDR3 protein: CASSLEAGSQPQHF
CDR3 DNA: TGTGCCAGCAGCTTGGAGGCGGGGAGTCAGCCCCAGCATTTT
V gene: TRBV5-5
J gene: TRBJ1-5
D gene: NA
clone size: NA

CDR3 protein: CASSPGGGEKNNEQFF
CDR3 DNA: TGTGCCAGCAGTCCCGGGGGGGGAGAGAAAAACAATGAGCAGTTCTTC
V gene: TRBV2
J gene: TRBJ2-1
D gene: TRBD2
clone size: NA

CDR3 protein: CASSQEGADTQYF
CDR3 DNA: TGCGCCAGCAGCCAAGAAGGGGCAGATACGCAGTATTTT
V gene: TRBV4-3
J gene: TRBJ2-3
D gene: NA
clone size: NA

CDR3 protein: CASSIEHRVMTDEQYF
CDR3 DNA: TGTGCCAGTAGTATAGAACACAGGGTAATGACAGACGAGCAGTACTTC
V gene: TRBV19
J gene: TRBJ2-7
D gene: NA
clone size: NA

CDR3 protein: CASSRTGGEQYF
CDR3 DNA: TGTGCCAGTAGCAGAACAGGGGGCGAGCAGTACTTC
V gene: TRBV19
J gene: TRBJ2-7
D gene: TRBD1
clone size: NA

CDR3 protein: CASSRQGREKLLF
CDR3 DNA: TGTGCCAGCAGCCGACAGGGTCGAGAAAAACTGTTATTT
V gene: TRBV6-6
J gene: TRBJ1-4
D gene: TRBD1
clone size: NA

CDR3 protein: CASSQETYYQETQYF
CDR3 DNA: TGTGCCAGCAGCCAAGAAACCTATTACCAAGAGACCCAGTACTTC
V gene: TRBV14
J gene: TRBJ2-5
D gene: NA
clone size: NA

CDR3 protein: CALGGLGQPQHF
CDR3 DNA: TGTGCCCTAGGGGGATTAGGTCAGCCCCAGCATTTT
V gene: TRBV30
J gene: TRBJ1-5
D gene: NA
clone size: few

CDR3 protein: CASRDRAGVSGELFF
CDR3 DNA: TGTGCCAGCAGGGACAGAGCGGGGGTTTCCGGGGAGCTGTTTTTT
V gene: TRBV2
J gene: TRBJ2-2
D gene: TRBD2
clone size: NA

CDR3 protein: CASTAFGRSTDTQYF
CDR3 DNA: TGTGCCAGTACTGCTTTCGGACGGTCAACAGATACGCAGTATTTT
V gene: TRBV19
J gene: TRBJ2-3
D gene: NA
clone size: NA

CDR3 protein: CASSSIAGGPTDTQYF
CDR3 DNA: TGTGCCAGCAGTTCCATAGCGGGGGGGCCGACAGATACGCAGTATTTT
V gene: TRBV6-5
J gene: TRBJ2-3
D gene: TRBD2
clone size: NA

CDR3 protein: CASSPGPPKGKLFF
CDR3 DNA: TGTGCCAGCAGCCCTGGTCCCCCCAAGGGAAAACTGTTTTTT
V gene: TRBV5-4
J gene: TRBJ1-4
D gene: NA
clone size: NA

CDR3 protein: CASSFWDLRFFRVGEKLFF
CDR3 DNA: TGTGCCAGCAGCTTTTGGGACCTAAGATTCTTTCGAGTGGGTGAAAAACTGTTTTTT
V gene: TRBV7-9
J gene: TRBJ1-4
D gene: NA
clone size: NA

CDR3 protein: CASSLGTSGVETQYF
CDR3 DNA: TGCGCCAGCAGCTTGGGGACTAGCGGGGTGGAGACCCAGTACTTC
V gene: TRBV5-1
J gene: TRBJ2-5
D gene: TRBD2
clone size: NA